The sequence of this T cell receptor (beta chain) was determined in a study of liver allograft versus peripheral blood T cells. For the study at large: Intrahepatic T cell receptor repertoires from transplanted livers were compared against repertoires in recipients' peripheral blood. Study-wide results and limits: Intragraft T cell receptor repertoires of liver allografts were reported to differ from peripheral blood repertoires.

Sample share makes this clonotype medium-sized. Its target is not known. The CDR3 covers 12 residues. Germline V gene lookup returns CDR1 LNHDA and CDR2 SQIVND (reference sequence). V lost 8 bases and J lost 5; bases outside the gene matches: 5. TCRdb itself ran the reads through MiXCR, one entry per CDR3 protein. The sample lists approximately 12,000 distinct CDR3 sequences; under 30% were seen once. The TCR was taken from a human patient who had a liver transplant. Some T cells may possibly be graft donor cells. The V gene is TRBV19, the J gene TRBJ1-2, with TRBD1 identical over 7 bases. The CDR3 region is CASARGWYGYTF. The CDR3 DNA sequence: TGTGCCAGTGCCAGGGGGTGGTATGGCTACACCTTC.